Here is one T cell receptor beta chain with its context. In the same sample, other DNA sequences code for this CDR3. Per the original methods: The authors estimated nucleated cell counts from reference gene primer amplification. Clones were sequenced by immunoSEQ multiplex PCR, and TCRdb holds only the in-frame ones, with some missing. D and trimming were read from the DNA, whereas the V and J calls and clone size are those reported in that table. The repertoire holds around 40,000 clones, with 80% to 90% as singletons. The sample originates from a study of blood T cell repertoires in COVID-19. About the research overall: The United States, Italy and Spain were the sources of the acute and convalescent COVID-19 samples. T cells, B-cell-depleted T cells, or PBMCs supplied cDNA or gDNA.

CDR3 length: 16 residues. The germline V gene has CDR1 SGHRS and CDR2 YFSETQ. With 0 bases removed from V and 1 base from J, the gap between germline ends came to 12 bases. The chain combines TRBV5-1 with TRBJ2-3; maybe TRBD2 (6 bases). The sequence came from a man aged 25-40 years with active or convalescent COVID-19. Sequenced input: peripheral blood. The CDR3 DNA reads TGCGCCAGCAGCTTGGCCGCATTAGCGGGCACAGATACGCAGTATTTT. This encodes CASSLAALAGTDTQYF. The full variable domain, in which reference TRBV5-1 and TRBJ2-3 provide the parts outside the CDR3, is KAGVTQTPRYLIKTRGQQVTLSCSPISGHRSVSWYQQTPGQGLQFLFEYFSETQRNKGNFPGRFSGRQFSNSRSEMNVSTLELGDSALYLCASSLAALAGTDTQYFGPGTRLTVL.